These 4 T cell receptor beta chains were all obtained from the same sample, sequenced in a study of T cells in localized non-small cell lung cancer. The data were produced by immunoSEQ multiplex PCR, yet TCRdb's version contains in-frame clones alone and is incomplete. The data hold tens of thousands of clones, with 80% observed a single time. The material sequenced was peripheral blood, taken before any cancer treatment. The origin of the receptors is a female donor at least 60 years old with stage I lung adenocarcinoma.

Only a few counts were recorded for this clone. This chain uses TRBV6-1 with TRBJ2-7, with 9 bases that match TRBD1. V dropped 6 bases and J dropped 7; count of bases not matched to a gene: 7. The CDR3 covers 13 residues. Germline assignment: CDR1 MNHNS and CDR2 SASEGT. The CDR3 sequence is CASRGTGISEQYF. The DNA of the CDR3 is TGTGCCAGCAGAGGGACAGGGATTTCGGAGCAGTACTTC.

The gene calls are TRBV29-1 and TRBJ2-1; 10 bases agree with TRBD2. CDR1 is SQVTM, CDR2 ANQGSEA, per germline. V gave up 7 bases and J gave up 3 bases; unmatched junction bases: 3. CDR3 length: 13 residues. CDR3 nucleotide sequence: TGCAGCGCTGCTAGCGGGAGCTACAATGAGCAGTTCTTC. Its protein product is CSAASGSYNEQFF.

The chain carries TRBV28 and TRBJ2-1; no clear D gene. Germline loops: CDR1 MDHEN, CDR2 SYDVKM. This CDR3 is 12 amino acids long. The ends were cut back, 10 bases at V and 5 bases at J, with 12 bases in the middle. CDR3 sequence: CATSSFNNEQFF. CDR3 in DNA: TGTGCCACCTCGAGCTTCAACAATGAGCAGTTCTTC.

This clone occurred once. The chain is built from TRBV28 and TRBJ1-5; TRBD1 might be the D (5 bases). Trimming removed 6 bases from V and 5 bases from J, with 23 bases in between. The CDR3 extends over 17 amino acids. Germline V gives CDR1 MDHEN, CDR2 SYDVKM. CDR3 in amino acids: CASSLPGARAFYQPQHF. For the CDR3, the DNA is TGTGCCAGCAGCCTACCTGGGGCCCGGGCTTTTTATCAGCCCCAGCATTTT.